This T cell receptor (beta chain) was profiled in a study of cytomegalovirus exposure and HLA in healthy donors. Each of the donors was a healthy bone marrow donor. Whole-study findings and limits: Investigators reported under 200 TCR beta chains as tied to cytomegalovirus. Evidence from a later analysis indicated that most CMV-associated TCR beta chains looked HLA-restricted.

Germline-derived CDR1 and CDR2 are MNHEY and SVGAGI. V was cut by 8 bases and J by 5 bases, with 12 bases left in between. This CDR3 comprises 12 residues. With 60 Vbeta and 13 Jbeta primers, the PCR was carried out. As originally analysed: Later, roughly 80 million unique TCR beta chains were counted in an analysis, and approximately 10 million of them were shared. Clones were sequenced by immunoSEQ multiplex PCR, and TCRdb holds only the in-frame ones, with some missing. That table supplies the V and J calls and clone size; D and trimming were determined from the DNA. Among approximately 170,000 clones listed, less than 85% were seen once. Regarding this clone: The antigen is unknown.

Sample: PBMCs. This clonotype was sampled from a boy aged 2 to 10 in good health and CMV-seronegative. The chain joins TRBV6-5 to TRBJ2-5, with D maybe TRBD1 (6 bases). As DNA, the CDR3 is TGTGCCAGCGGCGTTACAGGGGAGACCCAGTACTTC. Its protein product is CASGVTGETQYF.